This entry describes one T cell receptor (beta chain). The antigen this receptor binds is unknown. Base qualities are not provided; no much larger clone lies one nucleotide away. This same CDR3 is encoded by further DNA sequences in the sample. The CDR3 covers 13 residues, taking in both the cysteine and the phenylalanine. Here the CDR3 DNA is all that survives: 39 bases in frame from base 1. The germline V gene yields SQVTM for CDR1 and ANQGSEA for CDR2. Trimming leaves V shorter by 5 bases and J shorter by 1 base, with the junction holding 2 bases beyond the gene matches. The donors were healthy, HIV-negative adults with no recently reported acute infections or vaccinations. Every donor was a Caucasian adult living in Nashville, Tennessee, USA. CD4+ T cells were enriched by magnetic negative selection; naive cells were then positively selected on CD45RA, and the negative fraction formed the memory subset. Blood was collected by leukapheresis, and PBMCs were isolated by Ficoll-Histopaque density gradient centrifugation and then cryopreserved in liquid nitrogen vapor phase. Analytical flow cytometry was used to check the purity and quantity of every magnetically sorted T cell population. Genomic DNA was isolated from every sorted fraction and measured by UV absorbance on a Nanodrop 2000c.

The data were taken from a study of shared clonotypes between healthy human individuals (dated by TCRdb to the early 2020s). In terms of the full investigation: The cohort included a few men and a couple of women between 18 and 49 years of age. For each donor, CD4 naive and CD4 memory were each run on three plates, CD8 naive on two plates, and CD8 memory on one plate. The study deeply sequenced blood TCR repertoires of about 5 healthy adults to estimate repertoire size and the extent of clonotype sharing between individuals. Each donor's leukapheresis produced roughly between about 0.85 and 10 billion PBMCs. Different laboratories and diverse techniques were used to prepare libraries and sequence TCR repertoires, to increase sequencing depth and limit assay-specific biases.

Using the deep immunoSEQ assay, TCR CDR3 regions were amplified from genomic DNA by multiplex PCR. Extracted genomic DNA from each cell subset was distributed evenly across all wells of several immunoSEQ 96-well plates, and each plate was treated as a replicate. For sorted subsets, 200 to 250 ng of genomic DNA, equivalent to 25,000 to 35,000 T cell genomes, went into each replicate PCR. The purified libraries were quantified using a Qubit 3.0 fluorometer, sized with a Bioanalyzer 2100, and then quantified again using the KAPA Library Quantification kit. Each immunoSEQ 96-well plate was sequenced on its own single-read 150-cycle Illumina NextSeq 550 flow cell. Per the source publication's procedure: Because the immunoSEQ output included only junctional sequences and no quality scores, the filtering could not be the same as the filtering used for full-length reads. Sequences were annotated with PyIR, a Python wrapper for IgBLAST v1.9, using IMGT germline references to assign V/J genes and CDR3. Reads were removed for weak V/J assignments (E-value above 1e-6), missing CDR3, stop codons, out-of-frame junctions, or ambiguous translated residues. A V3J clonotype was defined by an identical inferred V gene, J gene, and CDR3 amino acid sequence. To compute the percentage overlap between repertoires, the number of shared unique clonotypes was divided by the size of the smaller repertoire. RTK rarefaction, the Chao1 estimator, and Recon v2.1 estimates of unobserved clonotypes were used to assess repertoire richness. OLGA was used to compute generation probabilities for all TCRbeta clonotypes that the gDNA method yielded from a handful of donors. TCRdb limited this immuneACCESS table to in-frame rearrangements with V and J called. A share of clones is missing; checked studies link under half to unresolved V genes, and the rest is unexplained. V and J calls and clone size are given by that table; D and trimming were obtained from the DNA. The sample data list over 1.4 million clones, and roughly 95% of these were observed just once. The ten most abundant clones make up approximately 1.2% of the sample.

The study at large found these results: Estimated clonotype richness was generally larger for naive than for memory subsets. Pairwise subsampling indicated that sequencing depth was expected to affect the degree of clonotype sharing among donors. Across a handful of donors, around 5% of naive CD4, 3% to 4% of naive CD8, under 2.5% of memory CD4, and approximately 0.4% of memory CD8 clonotypes were shared. The genetic and exposure-history diversity represented was limited by the small number of donors. Even with the large sequencing depth, rarefaction of the sorted-subset datasets indicated that sequencing was incomplete. Higher generation probabilities were observed for clonotypes shared by all four sorted-subset donors than for non-shared clonotypes. Sampling was limited to blood, and TCR repertoires in tissue likely differ from TCR repertoires in blood.

The receptor was derived from a man aged 25-40 years in good health. The receptor chain draws on TRBV29-1 and TRBJ1-1; the junction holds 9 bases that match TRBD1. The specimen was naive CD4+ T cells sorted from blood. According to the study, the label for this sample's cell subset or site signals: CD45RA+ positively selected. The DNA sequence is as follows: TGCAGCGTTCCGGGACAGGGGAACACTGAAGCTTTCTTT. It is translated as CSVPGQGNTEAFF.